These 13 T cell receptor beta chains were sequenced from one sample in a study of CD4 and CD8 cells across lung adenocarcinoma regions. Using its own MiXCR run on the PCR reads, TCRdb lists one record per CDR3 protein. In the table there are 3,400 or so distinct CDR3 sequences, around 50% of which are singletons. The sample taken for sequencing was CD4+ T cells from the center of a lung tumor. The origin of the receptors is a female donor with lung adenocarcinoma. The CD4 and CD8 labels of this study may be unreliable.

This clonotype was observed a handful of times. The V call is TRBV27, the J call TRBJ2-3; D remains unclear. The CDR3 has 11 amino acids. The V end lost 8 bases, the J end lost 4 bases, and 7 bases lay between the germline ends. The germline gives CDR1 MNHEY, CDR2 SMNVEV (reference sequence). CDR3 DNA sequence: TGTGCCAGCGGTCCTCCAGATACGCAGTATTTT. Amino acids: CASGPPDTQYF.

This clonotype has just a few counts. The rearrangement uses TRBV7-2 and TRBJ2-5, with 8 bases identical to TRBD2. The trim removed 1 base at V and 4 bases at J, leaving 11 bases unmatched. Looked up from germline, CDR1 is SGHTA and CDR2 is FQGNSA. The length of the CDR3 is 17 residues. For the CDR3, the DNA is TGTGCCAGCAGCTTAGGGGGCACTCTCGGGGGGGCAGAGACCCAGTACTTC. Translation gives CASSLGGTLGGAETQYF.

V usage is TRBV6-1 and J usage is TRBJ2-2; 8 nucleotides align to TRBD1. V dropped 6 bases and J dropped 4; count of bases not matched to a gene: 10. The CDR3 consists of 16 residues. The germline V gene encodes CDR1 MNHNS and CDR2 SASEGT. The CDR3 nucleotides read TGTGCCAGCAGCCAGGGACAGGCGGTGAGCACCGGGGAGCTGTTTTTT. This encodes CASSQGQAVSTGELFF.

This clonotype is large in the sample. The V and J genes are TRBV6-1 and TRBJ1-1; possibly TRBD1 for D (6 bases). Germline V gene data show CDR1 as MNHNS and CDR2 as SASEGT. V shed 11 bases and J shed 2 bases, with 15 bases lying between them. CDR3 length equals 13 residues. CDR3 protein: CAASLGTNTEAFF. The CDR3 region has the DNA TGTGCCGCTTCCCTAGGGACAAACACTGAAGCTTTCTTT.

As concerns this clonotype: Mismatch with germline at one junction end may stem from a read error. The chain joins TRBV6-1 to TRBJ2-7; 15 nucleotides agree with TRBD2. This CDR3 region has 16 residues. Germline CDR1 MNHNS, CDR2 SASEGT. The CDR3 here is CASREGLAGGPYEQYF. CDR3 sequence (DNA): TGTGCCAGCAGGGAAGGACTAGCGGGAGGGCCCTACGAGCAGTACTTC.

Comment on this clonotype: One end of the junction does not line up with germline, which may come from a read error. The V gene is TRBV6-5, the J gene TRBJ1-4; no definite D call. Per the germline V gene, CDR1 is MNHEY and CDR2 is SVGAGI. The CDR3 has 16 amino acids. CDR3 amino acids: CASSSPGGSHNEQLLF. The CDR3 DNA is TGTGCCAGCAGTTCTCCCGGCGGGAGTCACAATGAACAACTGCTTTTT.

Judged by abundance, this clonotype is medium-sized. V usage is TRBV10-3 and J usage is TRBJ2-3; 7 bases match TRBD2. CDR3 length: 14 residues. Germline CDR1 is ENHRY and CDR2 is SYGVKD. The ends lost 5 bases at V and 2 bases at J; junction bases unmatched: 4. The chain's CDR3 is CAISTGTNTDTQYF. The CDR3 DNA is TGTGCCATCAGTACTGGGACTAACACAGATACGCAGTATTTT.

The rearrangement joins TRBV6-1 to TRBJ2-6, with 8 bases matching TRBD2. Germline V gene lookup returns CDR1 MNHNS and CDR2 SASEGT. V lost 6 bases, J lost 0 bases, and 4 bases stayed unmatched. The CDR3 consists of 16 residues. CDR3 residues: CASSGSGGSGANVLTF. In DNA form, the CDR3 reads TGTGCCAGCAGCGGGAGCGGGGGCTCTGGGGCCAACGTCCTGACTTTC.

The V call is TRBV27, the J call TRBJ2-5; D not certain. Trimming stripped 4 bases from V and 0 bases from J, with 6 bases between. Looked up from germline, CDR1 is MNHEY and CDR2 is SMNVEV (reference sequence). The CDR3 has 13 residues. The DNA of the CDR3 is TGTGCCAGCAGTTACGGATACCAAGAGACCCAGTACTTC. Translated, it gives CASSYGYQETQYF.

This chain connects TRBV10-2 to TRBJ2-2, with 9 bases that match TRBD2. CDR1 and CDR2 from the germline V gene are WSHSY and SAAADI. The CDR3 sequence is 15 residues long. V lost 3 bases and J lost 7; bases outside the gene matches: 6. The CDR3 loop is CASSEVAGADGELFF. CDR3 DNA sequence: TGCGCCAGCAGTGAAGTAGCGGGAGCGGACGGGGAGCTGTTTTTT.

As concerns this clonotype: A read error may explain this, as a much larger clone is one base away. This sequence joins TRBV7-2 and TRBJ1-2, with a weak D call TRBD1 (6 bases). Germline CDR1 reads SGHTA; CDR2 reads FQGNSA. The CDR3 spans 13 residues. The CDR3 protein is CANSLGHGVGYTF. The CDR3 region has the DNA TGTGCCAACAGCTTGGGACACGGCGTAGGCTACACCTTC.

J is TRBJ2-1 and V is TRBV6-1, with TRBD1 identical over 7 bases. The CDR3 has 13 amino acids. Germline V gives CDR1 MNHNS, CDR2 SASEGT. Trimming took 3 bases from V and 6 from J; bases not matched to a gene: 2. The CDR3 nucleotides are TGTGCCAGCAGTGAGACAGGGCTCAATGAGCAGTTCTTC. Protein: CASSETGLNEQFF.

V is TRBV10-3 and J is TRBJ2-2; D is ambiguous. Germline assignment: CDR1 ENHRY and CDR2 SYGVKD. The CDR3 sequence is 16 residues long. V shed 0 bases and J shed 4 bases, with 12 bases lying between them. The DNA of the CDR3 is TGTGCCATCAGTGAGTCCCGGGCTGGTCGCACCGGGGAGCTGTTTTTT. It is translated as CAISESRAGRTGELFF.